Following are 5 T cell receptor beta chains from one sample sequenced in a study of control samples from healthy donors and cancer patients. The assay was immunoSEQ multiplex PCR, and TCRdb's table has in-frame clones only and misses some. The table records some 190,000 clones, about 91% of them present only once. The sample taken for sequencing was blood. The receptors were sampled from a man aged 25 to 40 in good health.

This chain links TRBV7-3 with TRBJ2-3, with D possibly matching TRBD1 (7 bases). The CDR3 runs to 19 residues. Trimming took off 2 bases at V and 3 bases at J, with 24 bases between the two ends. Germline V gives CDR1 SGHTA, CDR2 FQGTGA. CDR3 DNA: TGTGCCAGCAGCTTATTCGGGGGCTCCAGGGGGGCTGGGACAGATACGCAGTATTTT. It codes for CASSLFGGSRGAGTDTQYF.

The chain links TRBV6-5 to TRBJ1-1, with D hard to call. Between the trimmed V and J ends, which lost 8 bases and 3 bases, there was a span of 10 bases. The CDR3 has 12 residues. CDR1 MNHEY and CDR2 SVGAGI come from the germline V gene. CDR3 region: CASEDSYTEAFF. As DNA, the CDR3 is TGTGCCAGCGAAGACTCATACACTGAAGCTTTCTTT.

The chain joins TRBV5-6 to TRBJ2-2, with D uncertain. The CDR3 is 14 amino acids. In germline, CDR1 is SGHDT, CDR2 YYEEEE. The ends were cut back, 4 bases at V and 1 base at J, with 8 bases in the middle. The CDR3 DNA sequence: TGTGCCAGCAGCCGCGACTGGAACACCGGGGAGCTGTTTTTT. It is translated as CASSRDWNTGELFF.

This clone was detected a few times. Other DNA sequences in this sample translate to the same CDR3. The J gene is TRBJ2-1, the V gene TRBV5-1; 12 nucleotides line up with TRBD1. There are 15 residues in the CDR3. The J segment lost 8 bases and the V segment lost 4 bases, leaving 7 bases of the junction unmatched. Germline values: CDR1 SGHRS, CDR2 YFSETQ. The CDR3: CASSGGTGGVDEQFF. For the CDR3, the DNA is TGCGCCAGCAGCGGCGGGACAGGGGGCGTCGATGAGCAGTTCTTC.

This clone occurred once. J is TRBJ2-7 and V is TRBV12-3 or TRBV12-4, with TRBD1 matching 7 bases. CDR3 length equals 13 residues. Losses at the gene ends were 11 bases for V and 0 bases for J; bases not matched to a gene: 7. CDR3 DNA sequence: TGTGCCTCGAGGGACAGTAGCTCCTACGAGCAGTACTTC. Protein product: CASRDSSSYEQYF.